These 17 T cell receptor beta chains came from one sample sequenced in a study of T cells in Graves' hyperthyroidism and ophthalmopathy. Researchers amplified the TCR beta CDR3 regions from RNA transcripts. An initial round of RT-PCR targeting the TCR CDR3 relied on the HTBI primer set. TCRdb used MiXCR to reprocess the multiplex PCR reads, holding one entry per CDR3 protein. Of about half a million distinct CDR3 sequences in the sample, about 16% were seen once. Sequencing used blood. The receptors were sampled from a woman aged 25 to 39 with Graves' ophthalmopathy.

This clonotype was counted at least ten times. This chain links TRBV7-9 with TRBJ2-3, with D unresolved. The CDR3 loop spans 13 amino acids. Deletions cut 5 bases from V and 6 bases from J, with 12 bases between. The V gene's germline CDR1 is SEHNR and CDR2 FQNEAQ (reference sequence). Here the CDR3 DNA reads TGTGCCAGCAGCCTCTTAGGCCCCGATACGCAGTATTTT. Protein product: CASSLLGPDTQYF.

Only a few counts were recorded for this clonotype. The rearrangement links TRBV15 to TRBJ1-3, with TRBD1 as a possible D gene (5 bases). This CDR3 contains 16 residues. Germline CDR1 is LNHNV and CDR2 is YYDKDF (reference sequence). V dropped 0 bases and J dropped 2 bases, with 11 bases sitting between them. CDR3 protein: CATSRDGAGAGNTIYF. The CDR3 nucleotides are TGTGCCACCAGCAGAGATGGGGCAGGCGCTGGAAACACCATATATTTT. The whole variable domain, remainder taken from reference TRBV15 and TRBJ1-3, is DAMVIQNPRYQVTQFGKPVTLSCSQTLNHNVMYWYQQKSSQAPKLLFHYYDKDFNNEADTPDNFQSRRPNTSFCFLDIRSPGLGDTAMYLCATSRDGAGAGNTIYFGEGSWLTVV.

This clonotype was found many times. The CDR3 spells CASSYGLAYEQYF. The CDR3, as DNA: TGTGCCAGCAGTTACGGCCTTGCCTACGAGCAGTACTTC. This rearrangement joins TRBV6-6 to TRBJ2-7; D unclear. This CDR3 contains 13 residues. Germline values: CDR1 MNHNY, CDR2 SVGAGI (reference sequence). V was clipped by 2 bases and J by 2 bases, with 7 bases between them.

This clonotype was detected only a few times. The J gene is TRBJ2-1, the V gene TRBV13; 11 bases are shared with TRBD2. V dropped 0 bases and J dropped 7; count of bases not matched to a gene: 5. Germline lookup yields CDR1 PRHDT and CDR2 FYEKMQ (reference sequence). The CDR3 spans 16 residues. The CDR3 nucleotides are TGTGCCAGCAGCTTAGGGGTAGCGGGAGGGTGGAATGAGCAGTTCTTC. As protein: CASSLGVAGGWNEQFF.

The table lists this clonotype with a few counts. The V and J genes are TRBV9 and TRBJ2-7; D gene uncertain. Per germline, CDR1 SGDLS and CDR2 YYNGEE. V was clipped by 3 bases and J by 5 bases, with 6 bases between them. The CDR3 runs to 11 residues. CDR3 bases: TGTGCCAGCAGCGGCCGGCACGAGCAGTACTTC. Translated: CASSGRHEQYF.

In this sample, this clonotype turned up many times. V usage is TRBV18 and J usage is TRBJ2-7, with 8 bases fitting TRBD1. Germline V gives CDR1 KGHSH, CDR2 LQKENI. The CDR3 is 15 amino acids. V gave up 0 bases and J gave up 4 bases; unmatched junction bases: 5. As DNA, the CDR3 is TGTGCCAGCTCACCACCGGGCAGGGGGCAGTACGAGCAGTACTTC. It translates to CASSPPGRGQYEQYF. Full variable domain (outside the CDR3, taken from reference TRBV18 and TRBJ2-7): NAGVMQNPRHLVRRRGQEARLRCSPMKGHSHVYWYRQLPEEGLKFMVYLQKENIIDESGMPKERFSAEFPKEGPSILRIQQVVRGDSAAYFCASSPPGRGQYEQYFGPGTRLTVT.

V gene TRBV28 combines with J gene TRBJ1-2, with D possibly being TRBD1 (6 bases). Per the germline V gene, CDR1 is MDHEN and CDR2 is SYDVKM. With 5 bases removed from V and 2 bases from J, the gap between germline ends came to 21 bases. This CDR3 region has 17 residues. The CDR3 protein is CASSAPGARGWNYGYTF. The DNA of the CDR3 is TGTGCCAGCAGTGCCCCGGGGGCGCGAGGTTGGAACTATGGCTACACCTTC.

This clonotype was picked up many times. The J gene is TRBJ2-7, the V gene TRBV11-1; a weak D match, TRBD2 (5 bases). CDR3 length equals 16 residues. Trimming took 5 bases from V and 0 from J, leaving 17 bases between them. Germline V gives CDR1 SGHAT, CDR2 FQDESV (reference sequence). The CDR3 bases are TGTGCCAGCAGCCCCCTGGACTCGTTGAGCTCCTACGAGCAGTACTTC. As protein: CASSPLDSLSSYEQYF.

There are many counts of this clonotype. The chain links TRBV12-3 or TRBV12-4 to TRBJ2-2, with D unresolved. V dropped 6 bases and J dropped 5 bases, with 4 bases sitting between them. This CDR3 has 11 residues. CDR3 in amino acids: CASRLTGELFF. Written as DNA, the CDR3 is TGTGCCAGCAGACTGACCGGGGAGCTGTTTTTT.

This clonotype was detected ten times or more. This rearrangement joins TRBV15 to TRBJ1-6, with D hard to call. The CDR3 extends over 12 amino acids. CDR1 LNHNV and CDR2 YYDKDF come from the germline V gene (reference sequence). V lost 3 bases to trimming and J lost 8 bases, with 5 bases between them. In nucleotides, the CDR3 is TGTGCCACCAGCAGCTGGGATTCACCCCTCCACTTT. Its translation: CATSSWDSPLHF.

This chain uses TRBV6-1 with TRBJ1-5; the D is unclear. The germline gives CDR1 MNHNS, CDR2 SASEGT. V was pared by 4 bases and J by 5 bases, with 12 bases between. This CDR3 spans 14 amino acids. The CDR3 DNA reads as TGTGCCAGCAGTGCGGCGGTAAATTATCAGCCCCAGCATTTT. It yields the protein CASSAAVNYQPQHF.

The table lists this clonotype with many counts. The chain has TRBV10-1 and TRBJ1-1, with D perhaps matching TRBD1 (6 bases). Per germline, CDR1 WNHNN and CDR2 SYGVQD (reference sequence). The CDR3 totals 15 residues. V was clipped by 6 bases and J by 1 base, with 15 bases between them. The CDR3 coding sequence is TGCGCCAGCAGCGAAATCGGACAGAGGAACACTGAAGCTTTCTTT. Protein: CASSEIGQRNTEAFF.

This clonotype has at least ten counts. This chain links TRBV30 with TRBJ1-6; unclear D gene. The V and J ends lost 2 bases and 4 bases respectively, with 6 bases between them. CDR3 length: 13 residues. Per the germline V gene, CDR1 is GTSNPN and CDR2 is SVGIG (reference sequence). The CDR3 nucleotides read TGTGCCTGGAGTTTGGGATATAATTCACCCCTCCACTTT. This sequence encodes CAWSLGYNSPLHF.

This clonotype was seen more than once but under ten times. This rearrangement joins TRBV6-2 or TRBV6-3 to TRBJ2-5; weak D call: TRBD1 (5 bases). The V gene lost 1 base and the J gene lost 5 bases, with 17 bases spanning the gap. In germline, CDR1 is MNHEY, CDR2 SVGEGT. This CDR3 region has 16 residues. This CDR3 is CASSYYFGQGLETQYF. The CDR3, as DNA: TGTGCCAGCAGTTACTACTTCGGGCAGGGATTGGAGACCCAGTACTTC.

The rearrangement joins TRBV29-1 to TRBJ2-5; TRBD1 matches at 8 bases. The length of the CDR3 is 12 residues. V was pared by 5 bases and J by 3 bases, with 2 bases of the junction left unmatched. Germline CDR1 and CDR2: SQVTM and ANQGSEA. CDR3 sequence (DNA): TGCAGCGTTAGGACAGGGAAAGAGACCCAGTACTTC. Its protein is CSVRTGKETQYF.

The gene calls are TRBV4-2 and TRBJ2-1; 8 nucleotides line up with TRBD2. The V segment lost 0 bases and the J segment 5 bases; nucleotides outside the gene matches: 9. This CDR3 comprises 17 residues. Germline V CDR1 and CDR2: LGHNA, YNFKEQ. The CDR3 is CASSQEQTGTSHNEQFF. Here the CDR3 DNA reads TGTGCCAGCAGCCAAGAGCAAACCGGGACTAGTCACAATGAGCAGTTCTTC.

The gene calls are TRBV4-1 and TRBJ2-5; D gene ambiguous. The germline V gene has CDR1 MGHRA and CDR2 YSYEKL. Trimming cost V 1 base and J 2 bases, with 14 bases left between them. There are 16 residues in the CDR3. CDR3 residues: CASSQGSPQVQETQYF. CDR3 DNA sequence: TGCGCCAGCAGCCAAGGATCTCCGCAGGTTCAAGAGACCCAGTACTTC.